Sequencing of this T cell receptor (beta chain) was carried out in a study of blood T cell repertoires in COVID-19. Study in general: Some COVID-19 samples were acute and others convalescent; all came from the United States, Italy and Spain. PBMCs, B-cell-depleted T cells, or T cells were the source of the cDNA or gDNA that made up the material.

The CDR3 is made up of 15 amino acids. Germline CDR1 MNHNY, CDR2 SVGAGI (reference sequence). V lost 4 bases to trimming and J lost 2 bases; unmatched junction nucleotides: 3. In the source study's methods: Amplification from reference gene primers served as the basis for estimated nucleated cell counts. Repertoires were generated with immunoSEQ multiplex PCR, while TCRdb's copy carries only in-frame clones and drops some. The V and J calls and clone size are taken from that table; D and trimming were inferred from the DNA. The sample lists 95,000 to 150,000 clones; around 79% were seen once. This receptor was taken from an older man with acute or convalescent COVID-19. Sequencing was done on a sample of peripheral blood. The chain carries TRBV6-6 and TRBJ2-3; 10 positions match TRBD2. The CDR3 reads CASSWGLAFTDTQYF. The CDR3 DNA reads TGTGCCAGCAGTTGGGGACTAGCGTTCACAGATACGCAGTATTTT.